This TCR beta chain was obtained from a study of T cells in Graves' hyperthyroidism and ophthalmopathy. There are many counts of this clonotype. Its specificity is not known. Amplification of TCR beta CDR3 regions was performed using RNA transcripts as template. Researchers ran a first-round RT-PCR on the TCR CDR3 using the HTBI primer set. In TCRdb, the multiplex PCR reads were re-called with MiXCR into one record per CDR3 protein. This table holds around 110,000 distinct CDR3 sequences, about 15% found once. The V end was cut by 3 bases, the J end by 4 bases, with 12 bases between. The germline CDR1 and CDR2 sequences are LNHDA and SQIVND (reference sequence). This CDR3 is built from 14 residues. General study results and limits: Clonotypes that were expanded in thyroid above 0.001 mostly appeared in blood too. Ophthalmopathy got predicted by the model a median approximately 6 months before its onset.

The receptor's source is a woman aged 45-65 years with Graves' hyperthyroidism. The sequenced sample consisted of blood. The chain joins TRBV19 to TRBJ1-1; D gene ambiguous. CDR3 bases: TGTGCCAGTAGTATTCGTGGCACCGGCACTGAAGCTTTCTTT. Its protein product is CASSIRGTGTEAFF.